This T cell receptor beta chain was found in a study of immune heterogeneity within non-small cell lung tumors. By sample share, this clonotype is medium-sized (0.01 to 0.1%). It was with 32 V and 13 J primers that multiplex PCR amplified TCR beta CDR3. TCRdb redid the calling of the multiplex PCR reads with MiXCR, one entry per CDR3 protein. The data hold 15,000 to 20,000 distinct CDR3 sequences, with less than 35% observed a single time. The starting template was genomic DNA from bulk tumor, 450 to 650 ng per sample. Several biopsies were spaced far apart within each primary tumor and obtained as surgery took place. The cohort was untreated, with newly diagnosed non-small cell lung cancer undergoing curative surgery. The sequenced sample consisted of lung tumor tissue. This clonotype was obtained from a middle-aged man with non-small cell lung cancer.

CDR3 amino acids: CASSFTGIKNEQYF. The CDR3 nucleotides read TGTGCCAGCAGCTTTACGGGGATTAAAAACGAGCAGTACTTC. This chain joins TRBV12-3 or TRBV12-4 and TRBJ2-7; TRBD2 is a possible D gene (5 bases). The length of the CDR3 is 14 residues. Trimming stripped 6 bases from V and 5 bases from J, with 17 bases between.